The clone carrying this T cell receptor (beta chain) occurred many times. As yet, its antigen is unknown. Building the TCR beta libraries relied on iRepertoire HTBI primers, and CDR3 regions underwent Arm-PCR. Authors' data handling: Identification across samples found approximately 60 TRBV and some 13 TRBJ segments. Each CDR3 protein is one row after TCRdb ran MiXCR on the multiplex PCR reads. V and J calls and clone size were set by TCRdb, not the authors. The data show 300,000 to 400,000 distinct CDR3 sequences, around 16% seen once. The record originates from a study of regulatory T cells in long-lasting Graves disease. Study-level findings and limits: There were preferences for TRBV28, TRBJ1-2 and TRBJ2-5 in persistent disease.

Per the germline V gene, CDR1 is SQVTM and CDR2 is ANQGSEA. V gave up 3 bases and J gave up 2 bases, with 14 bases separating them. The CDR3 covers 15 residues. Time point in this sample: newly diagnosed GD, antithyroid drugs for less than 3 months. After RNA was extracted from PBMCs, the TCR library was made from it. The sequence derives from a female donor with Graves disease. The V gene is TRBV29-1, the J gene TRBJ2-1, with a weak D call TRBD1 (6 bases). Here the sequenced sample was peripheral blood mononuclear cells (PBMCs), taken at new diagnosis, from a patient treated with antithyroid drugs. Here the CDR3 reads CSVEVRQAPYNEQFF. CDR3 sequence (DNA): TGCAGCGTTGAGGTCCGACAGGCCCCCTACAATGAGCAGTTCTTC.